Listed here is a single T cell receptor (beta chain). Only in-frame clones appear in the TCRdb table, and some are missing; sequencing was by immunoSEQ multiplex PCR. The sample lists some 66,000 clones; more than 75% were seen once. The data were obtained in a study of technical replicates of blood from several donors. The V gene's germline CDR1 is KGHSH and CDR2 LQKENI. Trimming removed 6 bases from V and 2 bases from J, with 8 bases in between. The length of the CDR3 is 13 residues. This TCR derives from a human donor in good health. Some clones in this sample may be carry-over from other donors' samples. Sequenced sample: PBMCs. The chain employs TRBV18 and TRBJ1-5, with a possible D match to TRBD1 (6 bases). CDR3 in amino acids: CASSSGGNQPQHF. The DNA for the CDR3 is TGTGCCAGCTCGTCAGGGGGCAATCAGCCCCAGCATTTT.